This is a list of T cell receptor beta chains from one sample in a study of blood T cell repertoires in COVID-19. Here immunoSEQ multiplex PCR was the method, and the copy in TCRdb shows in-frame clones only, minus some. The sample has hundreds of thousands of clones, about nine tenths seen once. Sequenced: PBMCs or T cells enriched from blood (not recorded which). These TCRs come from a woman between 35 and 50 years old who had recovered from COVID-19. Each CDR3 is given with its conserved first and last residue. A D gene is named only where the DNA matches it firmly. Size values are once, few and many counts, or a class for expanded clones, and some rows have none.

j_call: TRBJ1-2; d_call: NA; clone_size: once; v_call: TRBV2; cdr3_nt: TGTGCCAGCAGTGACCGGGTGAATGGCTACACCTTC; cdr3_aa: CASSDRVNGYTF
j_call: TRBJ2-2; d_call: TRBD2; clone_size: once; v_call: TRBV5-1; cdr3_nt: TGCGCCAGCAGGCCTACTAGCGCGAACACCGGGGAGCTGTTTTTT; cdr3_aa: CASRPTSANTGELFF
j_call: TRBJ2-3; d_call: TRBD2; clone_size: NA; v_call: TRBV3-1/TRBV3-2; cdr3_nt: TGTGCCAGCAGCCTATTAGCGGGGGCAGATACGCAGTATTTT; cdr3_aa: CASSLLAGADTQYF
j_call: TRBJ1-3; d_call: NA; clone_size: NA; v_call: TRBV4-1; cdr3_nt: TGCGCCAGCAGCCAAGGCCCTTCCGGGAACACCATATATTTT; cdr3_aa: CASSQGPSGNTIYF
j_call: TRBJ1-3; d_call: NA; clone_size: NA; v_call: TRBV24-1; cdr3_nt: TGTGCCACCAGTGATTTGCTGGGGGGGACTGGAAACACCATATATTTT; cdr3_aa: CATSDLLGGTGNTIYF
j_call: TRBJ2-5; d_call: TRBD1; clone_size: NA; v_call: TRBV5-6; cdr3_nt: TGTGCCAGCAGTCCCGGGACAGGTTTCCAAGAGACCCAGTACTTC; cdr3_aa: CASSPGTGFQETQYF
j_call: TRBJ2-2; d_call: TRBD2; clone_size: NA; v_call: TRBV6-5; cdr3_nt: TGTGCCAGCAGGAGGCTAGCGGGTGAGACCGGGGAGCTGTTTTTT; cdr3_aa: CASRRLAGETGELFF
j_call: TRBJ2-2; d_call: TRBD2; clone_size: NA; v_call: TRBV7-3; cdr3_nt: TGTGCCAGCAGCTCATTCGGGACTAGCGGGAACCCCGGGGAGCTGTTTTTT; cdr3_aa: CASSSFGTSGNPGELFF
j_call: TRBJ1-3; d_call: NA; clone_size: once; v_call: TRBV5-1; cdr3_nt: TGCGCCAGCAGCCCCCGACAGCTTAGTAGTGACTCTGGAAACACCATATATTTT; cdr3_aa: CASSPRQLSSDSGNTIYF
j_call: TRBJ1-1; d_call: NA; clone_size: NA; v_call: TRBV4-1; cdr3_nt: TGCGCCAGCAGCCAAGTAACGGGGAACACTGAAGCTTTCTTT; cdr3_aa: CASSQVTGNTEAFF
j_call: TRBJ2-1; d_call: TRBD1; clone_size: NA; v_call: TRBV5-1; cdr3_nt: TGCGCCAGCAGCTTGGGACAGGGCTACAATGAGCAGTTCTTC; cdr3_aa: CASSLGQGYNEQFF
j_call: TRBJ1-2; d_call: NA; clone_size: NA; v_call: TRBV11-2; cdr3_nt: TGTGCCAGCAGCTCCGACTCCAGCCGCAGATTCTATGGCTACACCTTC; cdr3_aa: CASSSDSSRRFYGYTF
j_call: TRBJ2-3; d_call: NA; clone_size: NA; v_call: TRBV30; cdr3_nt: TGTGCCTGGAGTCCGGGACTTTACACAGATACGCAGTATTTT; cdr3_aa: CAWSPGLYTDTQYF
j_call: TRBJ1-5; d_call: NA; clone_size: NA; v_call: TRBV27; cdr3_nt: TGTGCCAGCAGTTTATGGGGCCAGGGCGGTGGCAATCAGCCCCAGCATTTT; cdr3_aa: CASSLWGQGGGNQPQHF
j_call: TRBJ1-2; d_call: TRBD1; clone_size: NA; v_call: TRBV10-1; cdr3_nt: TGCGCCAGCAGTCCGGACAGGGGGCATGGCTACACCTTC; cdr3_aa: CASSPDRGHGYTF
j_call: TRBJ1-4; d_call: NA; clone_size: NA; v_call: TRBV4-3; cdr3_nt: TGCGCCAGCAGCCAAGGAGGACAGAGTAATGAAAAACTGTTTTTT; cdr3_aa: CASSQGGQSNEKLFF
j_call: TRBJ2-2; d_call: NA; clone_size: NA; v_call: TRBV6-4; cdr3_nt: TGTGCCAGCAGTGATACGGGGAACACCGGGGAGCTGTTTTTT; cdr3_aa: CASSDTGNTGELFF
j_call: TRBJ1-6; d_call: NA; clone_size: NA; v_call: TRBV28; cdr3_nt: TGTGCCAGCATCGGGGGTGGGGGATATTCACCCCTCCACTTT; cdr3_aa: CASIGGGGYSPLHF
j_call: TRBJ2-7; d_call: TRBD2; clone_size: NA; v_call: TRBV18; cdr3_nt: TGTGCCAGCTCACTCCGACTAGCGGGGAGCTCCTACGAGCAGTACTTC; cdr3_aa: CASSLRLAGSSYEQYF
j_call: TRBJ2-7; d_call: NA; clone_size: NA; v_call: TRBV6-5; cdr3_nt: TGTGCCAGCAGATCCGGGACTGTCTACGAGCAGTACTTC; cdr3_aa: CASRSGTVYEQYF
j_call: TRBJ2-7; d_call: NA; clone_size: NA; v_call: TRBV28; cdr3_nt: TGTGCCAGCAGTTCACGGGATTTCTCTGGCCACGAGCAGTACTTC; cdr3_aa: CASSSRDFSGHEQYF
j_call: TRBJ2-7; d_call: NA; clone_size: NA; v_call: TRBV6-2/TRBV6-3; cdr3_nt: TGTGCCAGCAGTTACCCCACCGGGGCGGGGGCCTCGGATTACGAGCAGTACTTC; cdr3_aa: CASSYPTGAGASDYEQYF
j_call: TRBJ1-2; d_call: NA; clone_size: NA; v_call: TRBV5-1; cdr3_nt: TGCGCCAGCAGCTTGGAGTGGGGACTTTACTATGGCTACACCTTC; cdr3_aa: CASSLEWGLYYGYTF
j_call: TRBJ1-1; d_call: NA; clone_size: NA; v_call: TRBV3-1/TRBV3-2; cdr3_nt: TGTGCCAGCAGCCCCATCACCCAGGTTCCGAACACTGAAGCTTTCTTT; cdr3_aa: CASSPITQVPNTEAFF
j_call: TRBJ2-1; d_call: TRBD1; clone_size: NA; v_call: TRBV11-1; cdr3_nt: TGTGCCAGCAGCTACGGGGACAGGATTGAGGTAGAGCAGTTCTTC; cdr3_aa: CASSYGDRIEVEQFF
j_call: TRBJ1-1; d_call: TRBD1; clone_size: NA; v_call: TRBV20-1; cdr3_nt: TGCAGTGCTAGTTCCCCCCTCGGGACAGCCAACACTGAAGCTTTCTTT; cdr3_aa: CSASSPLGTANTEAFF
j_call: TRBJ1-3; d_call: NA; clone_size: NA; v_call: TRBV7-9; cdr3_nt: TGTGCCAGCAGCCCTCGGGGCTCTGGAAACACCATATATTTT; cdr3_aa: CASSPRGSGNTIYF
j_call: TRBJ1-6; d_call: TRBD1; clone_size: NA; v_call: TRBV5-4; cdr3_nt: TGTGCCAGCAGCCCCAAACAGGGGGCAGTTTCACCCCTCCACTTT; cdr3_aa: CASSPKQGAVSPLHF
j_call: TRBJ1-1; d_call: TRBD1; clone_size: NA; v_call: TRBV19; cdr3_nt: TGTGCCAGTACCACTGGGACAGTGAACACTGAAGCTTTCTTT; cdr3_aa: CASTTGTVNTEAFF
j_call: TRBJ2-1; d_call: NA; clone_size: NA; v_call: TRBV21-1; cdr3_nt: TGTGCCAGCAGCAAAATCCTCGGGGGAACCGATGAGCAGTTCTTC; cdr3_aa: CASSKILGGTDEQFF
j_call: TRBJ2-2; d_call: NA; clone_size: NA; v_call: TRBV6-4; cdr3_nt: TGTGCCAGCAGTGACTCGGGGGGAAACACCGGGGAGCTGTTTTTT; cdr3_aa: CASSDSGGNTGELFF
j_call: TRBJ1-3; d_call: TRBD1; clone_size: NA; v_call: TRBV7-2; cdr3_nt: TGTGCCAGCAGTTCCGGACAGGGAGCTTTCAACACCATATATTTT; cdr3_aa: CASSSGQGAFNTIYF
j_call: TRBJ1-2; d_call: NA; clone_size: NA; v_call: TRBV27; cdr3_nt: TGTGCCAGCGCCCTCGGACAGAGCTATGGCTACACCTTC; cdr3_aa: CASALGQSYGYTF
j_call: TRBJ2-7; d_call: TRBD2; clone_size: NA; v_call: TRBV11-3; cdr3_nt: TGTGCCAGCAGCCCGACCCGGACTAGCGGGAACGAGCAGTACTTC; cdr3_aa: CASSPTRTSGNEQYF
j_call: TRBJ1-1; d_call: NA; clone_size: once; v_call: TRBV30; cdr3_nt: TGTGCCTGGTCGGTAAGCGGTACTGAAGCTTTCTTT; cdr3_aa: CAWSVSGTEAFF
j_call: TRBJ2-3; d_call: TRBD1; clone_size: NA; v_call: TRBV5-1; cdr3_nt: TGCGCCAGCAGCTTAACAGGGGCGGAGGATACGCAGTATTTT; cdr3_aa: CASSLTGAEDTQYF
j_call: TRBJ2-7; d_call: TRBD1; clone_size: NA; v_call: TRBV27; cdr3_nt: TGTGCCAGCAAACTCCGGGACAGGGAATCCAGCGGGCAGACCTACGAGCAGTACTTC; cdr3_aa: CASKLRDRESSGQTYEQYF
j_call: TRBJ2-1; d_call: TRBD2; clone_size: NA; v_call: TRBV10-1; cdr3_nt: TGCGCCAGCAGTGAGCCCGGGACTAGCGGGGAAAATGAGCAGTTCTTC; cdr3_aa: CASSEPGTSGENEQFF
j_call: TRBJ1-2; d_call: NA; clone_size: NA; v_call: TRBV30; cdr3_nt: TGTGCCTGGAGTACAGGGACGGGTGGCTACACCTTC; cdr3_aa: CAWSTGTGGYTF
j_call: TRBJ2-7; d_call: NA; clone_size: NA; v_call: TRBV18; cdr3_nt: TGTGCCAGCTCTCGGGACTCCGGGAGATTATACGAGCAGTACTTC; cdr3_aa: CASSRDSGRLYEQYF
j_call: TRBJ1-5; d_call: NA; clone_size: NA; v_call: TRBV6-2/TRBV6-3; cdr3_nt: TGTGCCAGCAGTTCACGTTCGGGACTAAGGTACAATCAGCCCCAGCATTTT; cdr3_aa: CASSSRSGLRYNQPQHF
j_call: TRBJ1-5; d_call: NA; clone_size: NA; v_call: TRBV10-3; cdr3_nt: TGTGCCGCTCAGAAACCTAATCAGCCCCAGCATTTT; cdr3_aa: CAAQKPNQPQHF
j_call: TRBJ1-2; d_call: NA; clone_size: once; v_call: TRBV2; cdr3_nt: TGTGCCAGCAGTCCCTACGTCTCCGAGAACTATGGCTACACCTTC; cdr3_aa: CASSPYVSENYGYTF
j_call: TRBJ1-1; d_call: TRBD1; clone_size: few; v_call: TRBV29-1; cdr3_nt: TGCAGCGTCTGGACAGGGGATGGCACTGAAGCTTTCTTT; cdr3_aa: CSVWTGDGTEAFF
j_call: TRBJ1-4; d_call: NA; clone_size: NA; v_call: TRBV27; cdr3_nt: TGTGCCAGCAGTTTATTCGCAACTAATGAAAAACTGTTTTTT; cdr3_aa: CASSLFATNEKLFF
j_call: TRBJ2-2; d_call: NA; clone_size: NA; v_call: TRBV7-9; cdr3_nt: TGTGCCAGCAGCTTATATTCGGGGAACACCGGGGAGCTGTTTTTT; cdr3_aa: CASSLYSGNTGELFF
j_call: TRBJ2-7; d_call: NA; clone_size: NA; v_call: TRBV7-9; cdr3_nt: TGTGCCAGCAGCTTTGGGTTAGCGGTCGACGAGCAGTACTTC; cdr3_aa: CASSFGLAVDEQYF
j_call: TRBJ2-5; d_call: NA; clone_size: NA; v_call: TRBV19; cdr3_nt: TGTGCCAGCCGACCTCGGGGAGGGGGAGAGACCCAGTACTTC; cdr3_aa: CASRPRGGGETQYF
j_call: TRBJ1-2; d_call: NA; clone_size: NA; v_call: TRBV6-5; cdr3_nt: TGTGCCAGCAGTCCTACAGTCCTCTATGGCTACACCTTC; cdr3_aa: CASSPTVLYGYTF
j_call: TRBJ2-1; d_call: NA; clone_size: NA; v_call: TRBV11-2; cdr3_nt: TGTGCCAGCAGCGGCTTACGCTACAGGGCCTACAATGAGCAGTTCTTC; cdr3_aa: CASSGLRYRAYNEQFF
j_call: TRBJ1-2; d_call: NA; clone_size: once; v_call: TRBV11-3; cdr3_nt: TGTGCCAGCAGCTTCTTCGATGCGGGGGTCGGCTATGGCTACACCTTC; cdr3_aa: CASSFFDAGVGYGYTF
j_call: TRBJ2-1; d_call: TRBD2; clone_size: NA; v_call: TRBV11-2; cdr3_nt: TGTGCCAGCAGCTTAACCAGCGGGGGGGCTAGTGAGCAGTTCTTC; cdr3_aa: CASSLTSGGASEQFF
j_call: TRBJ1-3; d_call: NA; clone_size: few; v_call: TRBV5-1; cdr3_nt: TGCGCCAGCAGCGTCGGGAGCAGGGTTGAGGAAAACACCATATATTTT; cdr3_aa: CASSVGSRVEENTIYF
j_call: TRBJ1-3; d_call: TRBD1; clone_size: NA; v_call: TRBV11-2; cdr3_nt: TGTGCCAGCAGCTTAGAGGGACAGGGGGGAAACACCATATATTTT; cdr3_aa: CASSLEGQGGNTIYF
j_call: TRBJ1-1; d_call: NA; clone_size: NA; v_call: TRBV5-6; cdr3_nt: TGTGCCAGCAGCGTGGGACAGAACACTGAAGCTTTCTTT; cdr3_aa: CASSVGQNTEAFF
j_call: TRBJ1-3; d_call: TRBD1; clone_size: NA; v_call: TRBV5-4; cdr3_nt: TGTGCCAGCAGCTTACAGGGGGGAAACACCATATATTTT; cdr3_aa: CASSLQGGNTIYF
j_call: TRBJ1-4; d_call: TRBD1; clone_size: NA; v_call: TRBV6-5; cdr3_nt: TGTGCCAGCAGTTACTCAACAGGGGCTGTTGAAAAACTGTTTTTT; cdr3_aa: CASSYSTGAVEKLFF
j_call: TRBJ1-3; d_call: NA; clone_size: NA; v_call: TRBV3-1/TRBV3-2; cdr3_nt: TGTGCCAGCAGCCAAGGGGGCGAGCTTAGCTCTGGAAACACCATATATTTT; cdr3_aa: CASSQGGELSSGNTIYF
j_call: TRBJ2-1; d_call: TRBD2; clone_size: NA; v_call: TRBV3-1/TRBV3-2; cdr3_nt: TGTGCCAGCAGCCAAGTCGGACGGGGGGGCGGTGAGCAGTTCTTC; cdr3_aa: CASSQVGRGGGEQFF